This TCR beta chain was retrieved from a study of cytomegalovirus exposure and HLA in healthy donors. About the research overall: From donors who were HLA-typed, an early data release held approximately 84 million unique TCRs. General study findings and limits: Several top significant clusters appeared, in a later analysis, to be linked to common viral pathogens. The productive fraction for most TCR beta V segments was about 90% or about 30% in an earlier analysis.

A note on this clone: Its matching antigen is unknown.

PCR involved 60 Vbeta and 13 Jbeta primers. TCRdb's table, derived via immunoSEQ multiplex PCR, lists solely in-frame clones and lacks some. Among under 120,000 clones listed, approximately 80% were seen once. The TCR originated in a female donor in good health and CMV-seropositive. Material: PBMCs.

CDR3 nucleotides: TGTGCCAGCAGCGGGACAGGGATCAACACTGAAGCTTTCTTT. Its translation: CASSGTGINTEAFF. The genes are TRBV7-2 and TRBJ1-1, with TRBD1 matching 9 bases. The CDR3 length is 14 residues. Germline V lookup: CDR1 SGHTA, CDR2 FQGNSA. The J segment lost 2 bases and the V segment lost 5 bases, leaving 3 bases of the junction unmatched.